The sequence of this T cell receptor beta chain was determined in a study of blood T cell repertoires in COVID-19. As for the study in general: Nucleic acid was either cDNA or gDNA, and it came from T cells, B-cell-depleted T cells, or PBMCs.

Source study methods: Estimated nucleated cell counts came from reference gene primer amplification. Measured with immunoSEQ multiplex PCR; TCRdb has only the in-frame clones, and not every one. Clone size and the V and J calls come from that table; the DNA yielded D and trimming. The repertoire consists of 8,500 to 10,000 clones, with 75% to 95% occurring once and the leading ten covering less than 5.5%. Per the germline V gene, CDR1 is MDHEN and CDR2 is SYDVKM. The CDR3 is 14 residues long. Trimming took off 3 bases at V and 0 bases at J, with 6 bases between the two ends. The genes are TRBV28 and TRBJ1-3; D is unresolved. This sequence originates from a woman in her 50s with active COVID-19. Input material: peripheral blood. The CDR3 DNA follows: TGTGCCAGCAGTTTCGTGAGCTCTGGAAACACCATATATTTT. It encodes CASSFVSSGNTIYF.